This TCR beta chain originates from a study of CD8 T cells in Susac syndrome. The authors negatively isolated CD8+ and CD4+ T cells and FACS-enriched TEMRA cells. Study conclusions and caveats: The study recognized that the number of individuals in its TCR sequencing and HLA analysis was relatively small.

A remark on this clonotype: Its antigen is still unknown.

The authors reverse transcribed roughly 0.5 to 1 ug RNA with random hexamers. TCRdb passed the immunoSEQ multiplex PCR reads through MiXCR, listing each CDR3 protein once. The sample gives some 100,000 distinct CDR3 sequences, 85% to 95% of which show up once; approximately 0.093% is in the top ten. Trimming shortened V by 7 bases and J by 1 base, and 14 bases separated the two germline ends. Germline CDR1 reads SNHLY; CDR2 reads FYNNEI. CDR3 size: 15 residues. The genes are TRBV2 and TRBJ1-5, with D tentatively TRBD1 (6 bases). The sequencing sample was made of CD4+ T cells from PBMCs. The source of this sequence is a human donor with multiple sclerosis. The CDR3 reads CASTLGGASNQPQHF. DNA of the CDR3: TGTGCCAGCACCCTGGGGGGGGCAAGCAATCAGCCCCAGCATTTT.